This T cell receptor (beta chain) stems from a study of CXCR3-negative and CXCR3-positive naive CD8 T cells. The study, taken as a whole, reports: Because surface CD5 did not distinguish the naive subsets, TCR strength was inferred from TRB CDR3 properties.

Points on this clonotype: Its cognate antigen is unknown.

Identification of naive CD8+ T cells rested on CD45RO-CCR7+CD27+CD95- status. The CDR3 is made up of 13 amino acids. Germline CDR1 SQVTM, CDR2 ANQGSEA. UMI-labeled 5' RACE TRB cDNA libraries were prepared from the cells. TCRdb derives one entry per CDR3 protein from the 5' RACE reads, leaving out DNA. The repertoire table contains around 140,000 distinct CDR3 sequences. Sequenced material: naive CXCR3- CD8+ T cells from blood. Subset meaning: CD45RO-CCR7+CD27+CD95- naive CD8+ T cells lacking CXCR3 (TNR3-). This clonotype was obtained from a human donor in good health. Some clones in this sample may be carry-over from other donors' samples. The rearrangement links TRBV29-1 to TRBJ2-7; without DNA, the TCRdb call of TRBD1 cannot be checked. CDR3 sequence: CSVGQGASYEQYF.